The T cell receptor beta chain under discussion was sequenced for a study of CD8+CD57+ T cells in acquired aplastic anemia. Study-wide context: Across the sorted CD4+ and CD8+ cells, DNA amounts averaged roughly 3 ug.

Researchers used genomic DNA as the template to profile TCR beta VDJ and CDR3. TCRdb reanalysed the reads using MiXCR and keeps one entry per CDR3 protein. There are 80,000 to 100,000 distinct CDR3 sequences in the sample; around 70% occur only once, and approximately 60% lies in the top ten. This clonotype has a single count. Patients sequenced had flow cytometry evidence of CD8+CD57+ cell expansion. V dropped 5 bases and J dropped 4 bases, with 18 bases sitting between them. This CDR3 is built from 15 residues. Germline lookup yields CDR1 SGHNT and CDR2 YYREEE (reference sequence). This TCR derives from a human donor with aplastic anemia. This chain uses TRBV5-4 with TRBJ1-2, with D uncertain. Material for sequencing was sorted CD4+, CD8+, or CD8+CD57+ T cells (not recorded which) from PBMCs. CDR3 loop: CASSSSTRIAYGYTF. Here the CDR3 DNA reads TGTGCCAGCAGTTCCTCGACACGGATTGCCTATGGCTACACCTTC.